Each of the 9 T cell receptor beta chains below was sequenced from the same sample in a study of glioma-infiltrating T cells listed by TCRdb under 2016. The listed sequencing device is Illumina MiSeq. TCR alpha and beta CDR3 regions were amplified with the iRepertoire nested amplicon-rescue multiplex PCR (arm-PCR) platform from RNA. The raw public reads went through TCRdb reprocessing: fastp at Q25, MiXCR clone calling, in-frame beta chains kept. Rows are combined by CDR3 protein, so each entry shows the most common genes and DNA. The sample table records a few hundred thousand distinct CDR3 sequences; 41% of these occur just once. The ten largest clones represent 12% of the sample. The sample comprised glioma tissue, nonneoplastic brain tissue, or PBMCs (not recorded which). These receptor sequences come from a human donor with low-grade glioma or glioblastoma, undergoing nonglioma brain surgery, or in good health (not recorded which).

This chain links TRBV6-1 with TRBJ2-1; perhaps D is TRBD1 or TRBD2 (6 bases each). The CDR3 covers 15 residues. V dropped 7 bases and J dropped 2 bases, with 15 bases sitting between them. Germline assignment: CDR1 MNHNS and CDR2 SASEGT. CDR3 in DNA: TGTGCCAGCACCGGGGGCAGGGGAGCCTACAATGAGCAGTTCTTC. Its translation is CASTGGRGAYNEQFF.

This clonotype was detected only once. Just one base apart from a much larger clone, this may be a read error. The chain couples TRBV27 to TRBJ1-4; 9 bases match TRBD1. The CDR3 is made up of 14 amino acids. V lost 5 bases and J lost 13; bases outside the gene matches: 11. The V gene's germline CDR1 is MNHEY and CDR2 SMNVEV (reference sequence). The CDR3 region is CASSRTTGGRRLFF. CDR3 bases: TGTGCCAGCAGTAGAACGACAGGGGGTAGAAGACTGTTTTTT.

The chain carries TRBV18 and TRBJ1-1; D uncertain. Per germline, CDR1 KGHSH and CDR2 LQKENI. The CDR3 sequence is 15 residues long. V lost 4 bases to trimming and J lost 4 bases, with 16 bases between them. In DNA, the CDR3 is TGTGCCAGCTCACTATCGGGAGCCCGGAGCACTGAAGCTTTCTTT. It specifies CASSLSGARSTEAFF. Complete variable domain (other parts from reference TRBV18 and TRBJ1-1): NAGVMQNPRHLVRRRGQEARLRCSPMKGHSHVYWYRQLPEEGLKFMVYLQKENIIDESGMPKERFSAEFPKEGPSILRIQQVVRGDSAAYFCASSLSGARSTEAFFGQGTRLTVV.

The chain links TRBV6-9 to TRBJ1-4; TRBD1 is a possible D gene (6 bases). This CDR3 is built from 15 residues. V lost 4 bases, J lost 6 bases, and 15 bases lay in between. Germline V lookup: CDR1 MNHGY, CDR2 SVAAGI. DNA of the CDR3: TGTGCCAGCAGTTCTGCCGAGGGGGGGCATGAAAAACTGTTTTTT. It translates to CASSSAEGGHEKLFF.

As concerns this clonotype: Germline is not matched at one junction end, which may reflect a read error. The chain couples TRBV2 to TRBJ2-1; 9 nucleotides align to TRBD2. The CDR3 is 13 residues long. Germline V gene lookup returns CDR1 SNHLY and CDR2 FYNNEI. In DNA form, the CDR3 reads TGTGCCGGCAGACTAGCGGCGGGGGGTGAGCAGTTCTTC. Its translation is CAGRLAAGGEQFF.

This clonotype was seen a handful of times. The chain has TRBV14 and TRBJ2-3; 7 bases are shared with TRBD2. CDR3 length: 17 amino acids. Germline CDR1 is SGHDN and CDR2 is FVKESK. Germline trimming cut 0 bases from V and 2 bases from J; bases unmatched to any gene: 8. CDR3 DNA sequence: TGTGCCAGCAGCCAAGATGGGGACTACCTACCCACAGATACGCAGTATTTT. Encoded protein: CASSQDGDYLPTDTQYF.

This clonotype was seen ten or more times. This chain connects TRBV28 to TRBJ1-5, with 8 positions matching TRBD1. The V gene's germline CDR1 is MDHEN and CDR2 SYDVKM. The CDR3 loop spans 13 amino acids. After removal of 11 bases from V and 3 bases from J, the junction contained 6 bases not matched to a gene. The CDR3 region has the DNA TGTGCCGGTCGACAGGGGCCCAATCAGCCCCAGCATTTT. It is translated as CAGRQGPNQPQHF.

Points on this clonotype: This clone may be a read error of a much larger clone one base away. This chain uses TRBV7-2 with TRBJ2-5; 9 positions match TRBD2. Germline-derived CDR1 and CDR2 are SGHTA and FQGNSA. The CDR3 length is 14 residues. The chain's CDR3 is CDSRVTSGQETQYF. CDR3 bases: TGTGACAGCAGGGTGACTAGCGGACAAGAGACCCAGTACTTC.

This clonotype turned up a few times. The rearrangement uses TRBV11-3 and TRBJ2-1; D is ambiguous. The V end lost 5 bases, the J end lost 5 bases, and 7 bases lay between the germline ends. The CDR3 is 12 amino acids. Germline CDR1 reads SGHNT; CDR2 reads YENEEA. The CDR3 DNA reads TGTGCCAGCAGCCCAGACCACAATGAGCAGTTCTTC. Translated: CASSPDHNEQFF.